The clone carrying this T cell receptor (beta chain) has only a few counts. Its specificity is unknown. This entry comes from a study of T cells after posttransplantation cyclophosphamide. Points from the study as a whole: TRB overlap between skin or GI tissue T cells and blood was limited.

Only in-frame clones appear in the TCRdb table, and some are missing; sequencing was by immunoSEQ multiplex PCR. The sample was found to contain 37,000 or so clones, and every one recurs. CDR1 is SGHTA and CDR2 is FQGNSA in the germline V gene. J lost 5 bases, V lost 5 bases, and 20 bases had no gene match. This CDR3 is 19 amino acids long. The TCR was taken from a man aged 25-45 years in good health and a related stem cell transplant donor. Sequencing used PBMCs. This chain uses TRBV7-2 with TRBJ2-5; 10 nucleotides agree with TRBD2. CDR3 in DNA: TGTGCCAGCAGCCTGAGGAGCGAAGCGGGGGGGCCGGGTTGGGAGACCCAGTACTTC. This translates into CASSLRSEAGGPGWETQYF.